These 23 T cell receptor beta chains were sequenced from one sample in a study of blood T cell repertoires in COVID-19 (dated by TCRdb to 2019 to 2021). Library method: the immunoSEQ multiplex PCR assay. TCRdb's version of the immuneACCESS table is confined to in-frame rearrangements and falls short of the full clone set. An unresolved V gene accounts for under half of the shortfall where checked; the remainder is of unknown origin. This sample comprises 250,000 or so clones, more than 85% of them detected only once. Clones ranked in the top ten supply 5.2% of the sample. The sequenced material came from peripheral blood. The origin of the receptors is a woman aged 55-69 years with COVID-19, enrolled during active disease.

The chain uses TRBV24-1 and TRBJ1-5, with D unresolved. The CDR3 totals 13 residues. Deletions cut 7 bases from V and 4 bases from J, with 10 bases between. Looked up from germline, CDR1 is KGHDR and CDR2 is SFDVKD. The CDR3 region has the DNA TGTGCCACCAGATTTTTGCAGAATCAGCCCCAGCATTTT. Translation gives CATRFLQNQPQHF.

The genes are TRBV10-3 and TRBJ1-3; TRBD1 is a possible D gene (5 bases). The CDR3 spans 14 residues. V dropped 9 bases and J dropped 0 bases, with 12 bases sitting between them. Germline V CDR1 and CDR2: ENHRY, SYGVKD. CDR3: CAMKTVNSGNTIYF. The CDR3 DNA follows: TGTGCCATGAAGACAGTTAACTCTGGAAACACCATATATTTT.

This chain joins TRBV5-1 and TRBJ2-5; 13 bases are shared with TRBD2. J was trimmed by 4 bases and V by 5 bases; bases with no gene match: 26. The CDR3 contains 22 residues. Germline V lookup: CDR1 SGHRS, CDR2 YFSETQ. The CDR3 bases are TGCGCCAGCAGACAACGGACTAGCGGGAGATTTGATCACTCTCGTCGCGGAGAGACCCAGTACTTC. It codes for CASRQRTSGRFDHSRRGETQYF.

The chain combines TRBV10-3 with TRBJ2-5; 14 bases line up with TRBD2. The CDR3 is 13 residues long. J gave up 9 bases and V 6 bases, and 3 bases lay outside the gene matches. Germline V gene lookup returns CDR1 ENHRY and CDR2 SYGVKD. The chain's CDR3 is CAIRRLAGGSQYF. In DNA, the CDR3 is TGTGCCATCAGGCGACTAGCGGGAGGGTCCCAGTACTTC.

The chain carries TRBV2 and TRBJ1-2; 7 bases agree with TRBD1. This CDR3 comprises 16 residues. The germline gives CDR1 SNHLY, CDR2 FYNNEI. Trimming removed 3 bases from V and 4 bases from J; junction bases left unmatched: 11. The CDR3 spells CASSDMGGTAVYGYTF. CDR3 in DNA: TGTGCCAGCAGTGACATGGGTGGGACAGCGGTCTATGGCTACACCTTC.

The J gene is TRBJ2-3, the V gene TRBV28; tentative D call: TRBD1 (8 bases). The CDR3 runs to 15 residues. Germline V CDR1 and CDR2: MDHEN, SYDVKM. The V end was cut by 6 bases, the J end by 3 bases, with 16 bases between. DNA of the CDR3: TGTGCCAGCAGCTACCTACAGGGGGGGACAGATACGCAGTATTTT. This translates into CASSYLQGGTDTQYF.

The chain uses TRBV5-1 and TRBJ1-2; D might be TRBD1 (5 bases). Trimming left V 1 base short and J 3 bases short, with 10 bases between. CDR3 length: 14 residues. Per germline, CDR1 SGHRS and CDR2 YFSETQ. CDR3 nucleotide sequence: TGCGCCAGCAGCTTGTCGGGGGAACACTATGGCTACACCTTC. Its protein product is CASSLSGEHYGYTF. Using reference TRBV5-1 and TRBJ1-2 for the parts outside the CDR3, the full variable domain is KAGVTQTPRYLIKTRGQQVTLSCSPISGHRSVSWYQQTPGQGLQFLFEYFSETQRNKGNFPGRFSGRQFSNSRSEMNVSTLELGDSALYLCASSLSGEHYGYTFGSGTRLTVV.

The chain has TRBV3-1 (or the pseudogene TRBV3-2) and TRBJ2-1; 11 nucleotides line up with TRBD2. V gave up 6 bases and J gave up 7 bases; unmatched junction bases: 8. The CDR3 extends over 15 amino acids. The germline CDR1 and CDR2 sequences are LGHDT and YNNKEL (reference sequence). This CDR3 reads CASSQTSGDKNEQFF. As DNA, the CDR3 is TGTGCCAGCAGTCAGACTAGCGGGGATAAAAATGAGCAGTTCTTC.

In DNA, the CDR3 is TGTGCCAGTAGTACAGGGAGGGTCAATGAAAAACTGTTTTTT. This codes for CASSTGRVNEKLFF. This chain links TRBV19 with TRBJ1-4, with D maybe TRBD1 (5 bases). The CDR3 contains 14 residues. Germline V gene lookup returns CDR1 LNHDA and CDR2 SQIVND (reference sequence). The germline V and J ends were trimmed by 4 bases and 5 bases, with 11 bases remaining between them.

This chain links TRBV6-5 with TRBJ2-2; unclear D gene. Germline CDR1 reads MNHEY; CDR2 reads SVGAGI. Trimming left V 6 bases short and J 1 base short, with 9 bases between. The CDR3 totals 14 residues. This chain's CDR3 is CASRAPQNTGELFF. CDR3 DNA sequence: TGTGCCAGCAGGGCACCACAGAACACCGGGGAGCTGTTTTTT.

The chain carries TRBV7-2 and TRBJ2-1, with 11 nucleotides matching TRBD2. V dropped 5 bases and J dropped 7; count of bases not matched to a gene: 4. The V gene's germline CDR1 is SGHTA and CDR2 FQGNSA. CDR3 length: 14 amino acids. CDR3 DNA: TGTGCCAGCAGCACCCGGACTAGCGGGAATGAGCAGTTCTTC. Its translation is CASSTRTSGNEQFF.

V gene TRBV7-2 combines with J gene TRBJ2-2, with D maybe TRBD1 (5 bases). Trimming removed 8 bases at V and 6 bases at J, with 13 bases between. Germline-derived CDR1 and CDR2 are SGHTA and FQGNSA. The CDR3 is 13 residues long. CDR3 region: CASRQGLAGELFF. CDR3 in DNA: TGTGCCAGCCGCCAGGGATTGGCCGGGGAGCTGTTTTTT.

The genes are TRBV11-2 and TRBJ2-2; 8 bases align to TRBD2. CDR1 is SGHAT and CDR2 is FQNNGV in the germline V gene. V trimming: 5 bases; J trimming: 6 bases; junction bases outside the gene matches: 2. CDR3 size: 13 residues. CDR3 in DNA: TGTGCCAGCAGCCCGGGGGGGGCCGGGGAGCTGTTTTTT. It encodes CASSPGGAGELFF.

This clone was found once. CDR3 in amino acids: CASRDRGNGELFF. The CDR3 region has the DNA TGTGCCAGCCGGGACAGGGGTAACGGGGAGCTGTTTTTT. The chain carries TRBV6-5 and TRBJ2-2; 10 bases are a match to TRBD1. Germline CDR1 MNHEY, CDR2 SVGAGI. This CDR3 has 13 residues. J was trimmed by 7 bases and V by 8 bases; bases with no gene match: 4.

The V and J genes are TRBV27 and TRBJ1-1, with D possibly being TRBD1 (5 bases). Trimming shortened V by 1 base and J by 5 bases, and 8 bases separated the two germline ends. The CDR3 is 13 amino acids. Germline V lookup: CDR1 MNHEY, CDR2 SMNVEV (reference sequence). The chain's CDR3 is CASSLWRGTEAFF. The CDR3 region has the DNA TGTGCCAGCAGTTTATGGCGGGGGACTGAAGCTTTCTTT.

V usage is TRBV7-6 and J usage is TRBJ2-2, with a weak D call TRBD1 (6 bases). Trimming stripped 5 bases from V and 2 bases from J, with 12 bases between. Per germline, CDR1 SGHVS and CDR2 FNYEAQ. The CDR3 contains 15 residues. The CDR3 nucleotides read TGTGCCAGCAGCACGGACAGTCGAAACACCGGGGAGCTGTTTTTT. Translation gives CASSTDSRNTGELFF.

The chain carries TRBV19 and TRBJ2-5; possible D gene TRBD2, 6 bases. The CDR3 is made up of 13 amino acids. Trimming removed 5 bases from V and 5 bases from J, with 12 bases in between. Per the germline V gene, CDR1 is LNHDA and CDR2 is SQIVND (reference sequence). CDR3 DNA sequence: TGTGCCAGTAGTCCCGAAAGCGGGGAGACCCAGTACTTC. It yields the protein CASSPESGETQYF.

This rearrangement joins TRBV3-1 (or the pseudogene TRBV3-2) to TRBJ2-3, with TRBD1 matching over 7 bases. Per the germline V gene, CDR1 is LGHDT and CDR2 is YNNKEL (reference sequence). The CDR3 totals 15 residues. J lost 3 bases, V lost 2 bases, and 5 bases had no gene match. The CDR3 sequence is CASSQNPGQTDTQYF. The DNA for the CDR3 is TGTGCCAGCAGCCAAAACCCGGGACAGACAGATACGCAGTATTTT.

V usage is TRBV24-1 and J usage is TRBJ1-4, with TRBD1 matching 9 bases. Losses at the gene ends were 4 bases for V and 7 bases for J; bases not matched to a gene: 3. Germline values: CDR1 KGHDR, CDR2 SFDVKD. The CDR3 runs to 14 residues. The CDR3 reads CATSDGTGSEKLFF. As DNA, the CDR3 is TGTGCCACCAGTGACGGGACAGGGTCTGAAAAACTGTTTTTT.

J is TRBJ1-5 and V is TRBV27; 7 nucleotides line up with TRBD1. The CDR3 spans 14 residues. J lost 5 bases, V lost 5 bases, and 6 bases had no gene match. Germline CDR1 reads MNHEY; CDR2 reads SMNVEV (reference sequence). The CDR3 is CASSVTGVYQPQHF. In DNA form, the CDR3 reads TGTGCCAGCAGTGTCACAGGGGTGTATCAGCCCCAGCATTTT.

This chain connects TRBV4-2 to TRBJ1-5, with 7 bases matching TRBD1. The length of the CDR3 is 15 residues. Per the germline V gene, CDR1 is LGHNA and CDR2 is YNFKEQ. Trimming removed 3 bases from V and 3 bases from J; junction bases left unmatched: 5. The CDR3 sequence is CASSQLGQNNQPQHF. The CDR3 DNA reads as TGTGCCAGCAGCCAGTTGGGACAGAACAATCAGCCCCAGCATTTT.

The chain recombines TRBV2 with TRBJ2-2; D uncertain. This CDR3 contains 15 residues. Germline values: CDR1 SNHLY, CDR2 FYNNEI. Between the trimmed V and J ends, which lost 4 bases and 5 bases, there was a span of 14 bases. The CDR3 protein is CASSVGSVVTGELFF. The CDR3 DNA follows: TGTGCCAGCAGTGTAGGCAGCGTGGTTACCGGGGAGCTGTTTTTT.

V gene TRBV6-4 combines with J gene TRBJ1-6; 8 bases line up with TRBD1. Trimming cost V 0 bases and J 5 bases; bases outside gene matches: 0. Germline loops: CDR1 MRHNA, CDR2 SNTAGT. CDR3 length: 15 amino acids. The CDR3 loop reads CASSDSQGDNSPLHF. CDR3 nucleotides: TGTGCCAGCAGTGACTCACAGGGGGATAATTCACCCCTCCACTTT.